This T cell receptor (beta chain) was recorded in a study of blood T cell repertoires in COVID-19. Across the whole study: Both acute and convalescent COVID-19 samples were obtained from the United States, Italy and Spain.

Clinical history as reported by participants underpinned cohort assignment. Per the authors' pipeline: By means of reference gene primer amplification, nucleated cell counts were estimated. Clones were sequenced by immunoSEQ multiplex PCR, and TCRdb holds only the in-frame ones, with some missing. V and J calls and clone size come straight from that table; D and trimming were deduced from the DNA. The table lists 150,000 to 200,000 clones, roughly 77% of them singletons. The sample consisted of PBMCs or T cells enriched from blood (not recorded which). The receptor comes from a woman between 45 and 60 years old with acute COVID-19.

In nucleotides, the CDR3 is TGTGCCAGCAGAAAAGAGGTCCGGAACACCGGGGAGCTGTTTTTT. It encodes CASRKEVRNTGELFF. The chain is built from TRBV7-9 and TRBJ2-2, with D unclear. V lost 6 bases and J 1 base, leaving 12 bases between the germline ends. The CDR3 has 15 amino acids. Per germline, CDR1 SEHNR and CDR2 FQNEAQ (reference sequence).